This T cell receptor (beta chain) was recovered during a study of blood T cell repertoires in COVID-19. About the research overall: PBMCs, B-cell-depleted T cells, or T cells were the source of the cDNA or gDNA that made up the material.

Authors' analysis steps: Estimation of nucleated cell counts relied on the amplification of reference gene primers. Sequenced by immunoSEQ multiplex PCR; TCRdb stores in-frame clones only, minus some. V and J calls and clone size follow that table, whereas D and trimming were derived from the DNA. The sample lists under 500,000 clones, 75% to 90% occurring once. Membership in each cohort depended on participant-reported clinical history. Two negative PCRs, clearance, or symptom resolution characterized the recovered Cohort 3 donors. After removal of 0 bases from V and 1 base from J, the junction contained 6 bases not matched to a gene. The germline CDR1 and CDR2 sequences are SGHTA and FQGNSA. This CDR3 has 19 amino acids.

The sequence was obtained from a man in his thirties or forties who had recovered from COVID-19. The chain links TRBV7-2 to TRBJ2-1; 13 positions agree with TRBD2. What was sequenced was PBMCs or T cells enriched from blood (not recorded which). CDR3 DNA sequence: TGTGCCAGCAGCTTAGCGAGGACTAGCGGGAGCGTATCCTACAATGAGCAGTTCTTC. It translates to CASSLARTSGSVSYNEQFF.